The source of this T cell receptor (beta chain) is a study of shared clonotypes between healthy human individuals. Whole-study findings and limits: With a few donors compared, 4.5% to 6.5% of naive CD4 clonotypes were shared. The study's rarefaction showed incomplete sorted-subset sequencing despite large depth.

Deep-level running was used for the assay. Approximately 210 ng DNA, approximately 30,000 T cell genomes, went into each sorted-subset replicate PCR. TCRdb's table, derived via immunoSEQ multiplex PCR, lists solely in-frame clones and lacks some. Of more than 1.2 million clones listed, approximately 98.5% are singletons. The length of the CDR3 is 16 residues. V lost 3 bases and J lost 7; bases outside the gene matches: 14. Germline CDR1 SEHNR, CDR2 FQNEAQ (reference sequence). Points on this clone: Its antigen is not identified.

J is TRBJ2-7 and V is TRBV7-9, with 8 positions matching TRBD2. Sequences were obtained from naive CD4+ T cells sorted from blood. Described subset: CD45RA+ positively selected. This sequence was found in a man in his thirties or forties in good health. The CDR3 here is CASSLLGGAGAGEQYF. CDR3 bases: TGTGCCAGCAGCTTGCTAGGGGGAGCGGGAGCGGGTGAGCAGTACTTC.